These 28 T cell receptor beta chains share one sample of origin, sequenced in a study of T cells in Graves' hyperthyroidism and ophthalmopathy. Authors of the study amplified TCR beta CDR3 regions from RNA transcripts. First-round RT-PCR with HTBI primers amplified the TCR CDR3 region. One entry per CDR3 protein, called by TCRdb with MiXCR from the multiplex PCR reads. Of about 560,000 distinct CDR3 sequences in the sample, approximately 16% were seen once. The sample consisted of blood. The receptors stem from a woman aged 18 to 35 with Graves' hyperthyroidism.

The rearrangement links TRBV10-3 to TRBJ2-7; possible D gene TRBD2, 5 bases. CDR1 is ENHRY and CDR2 is SYGVKD in the germline V gene. The V end lost 2 bases, the J end lost 0 bases, and 8 bases lay between the germline ends. This CDR3 has 14 amino acids. Here the CDR3 reads CAISEAGFSYEQYF. The CDR3 DNA follows: TGTGCCATCAGTGAGGCGGGTTTCTCCTACGAGCAGTACTTC.

This clonotype was recorded a few times. The J gene is TRBJ1-5, the V gene TRBV24-1; 8 bases are a match to TRBD1. Germline CDR1 and CDR2: KGHDR and SFDVKD. The junction had 7 bases not matched to a gene; V was cut back by 7 bases and J by 3 bases. The CDR3 is 15 amino acids. As DNA, the CDR3 is TGTGCCACCAGCACCGGGACAGGTCTCAATCAGCCCCAGCATTTT. Translated: CATSTGTGLNQPQHF.

This clonotype was seen ten or more times. The V call is TRBV3-1, the J call TRBJ2-1; 9 bases are shared with TRBD2. Germline CDR1 reads LGHDT; CDR2 reads YNNKEL (reference sequence). This CDR3 has 15 residues. V was clipped by 3 bases and J by 7 bases; unmatched bases: 7. The CDR3 is CASSHTSGGTNEQFF. CDR3 nucleotides: TGTGCCAGCAGCCACACCAGCGGGGGGACAAATGAGCAGTTCTTC.

In its sample, this clonotype was seen a few times. This sequence joins TRBV4-1 and TRBJ2-7, with 10 bases identical to TRBD2. J lost 4 bases, V lost 0 bases, and 3 bases had no gene match. There are 15 residues in the CDR3. Germline lookup yields CDR1 MGHRA and CDR2 YSYEKL. The CDR3 here is CASSQEPSGSYEQYF. In DNA form, the CDR3 reads TGCGCCAGCAGCCAAGAGCCTAGCGGGAGTTACGAGCAGTACTTC.

This clonotype was picked up many times. The rearrangement joins TRBV5-8 to TRBJ1-1, with D perhaps matching TRBD1 (6 bases). The CDR3 sequence is 13 residues long. V gave up 7 bases and J gave up 4 bases, with 14 bases separating them. CDR1 SGHTS and CDR2 YDEGEE come from the germline V gene. CDR3 in amino acids: CASRLVGGTEAFF. CDR3 DNA: TGTGCCAGCCGTTTGGTAGGGGGCACTGAAGCTTTCTTT. Complete variable domain (other parts from reference TRBV5-8 and TRBJ1-1): EAGVTQSPTHLIKTRGQQATLRCSPISGHTSVYWYQQALGLGLQFLLWYDEGEERNRGNFPPRFSGRQFPNYSSELNVNALELEDSALYLCASRLVGGTEAFFGQGTRLTVV.

The sample holds a few counts of this clonotype. This CDR3 is CASSYRDSGNTIYF. For the CDR3, the DNA is TGTGCCAGCAGCTACCGGGACAGCGGAAACACCATATATTTT. The chain couples TRBV7-9 to TRBJ1-3; TRBD1 matches at 7 bases. The J segment lost 4 bases and the V segment lost 4 bases, leaving 4 bases of the junction unmatched. This CDR3 comprises 14 residues. Germline CDR1 SEHNR, CDR2 FQNEAQ (reference sequence).

The gene calls are TRBV7-3 and TRBJ2-1; D not resolved. Germline loops: CDR1 SGHTA, CDR2 FQGTGA. V gave up 4 bases and J gave up 9 bases, with 13 bases separating them. The CDR3 runs to 13 residues. As DNA, the CDR3 is TGTGCCAGCAGCTCCCGGAGTGGGATTGAGCAGTTCTTC. Translated: CASSSRSGIEQFF. Supplemented by reference TRBV7-3 and TRBJ2-1, the full variable domain reads GAGVSQTPSNKVTEKGKYVELRCDPISGHTALYWYRQSLGQGPEFLIYFQGTGAADDSGLPNDRFFAVRPEGSVSTLKIQRTERGDSAVYLCASSSRSGIEQFFGPGTRLTVL.

This clonotype occurred many times. The rearrangement links TRBV7-2 to TRBJ2-7; D not resolved. This CDR3 comprises 13 residues. V lost 1 base, J lost 0 bases, and 4 bases lay in between. Germline V gene lookup returns CDR1 SGHTA and CDR2 FQGNSA. The CDR3 DNA is TGTGCCAGCAGCTTAGAGGACTCCTACGAGCAGTACTTC. Translated, it gives CASSLEDSYEQYF.

A remark on this clonotype: The germline gene is not matched at one end of the junction; a read error may be the cause. The chain combines TRBV18 with TRBJ2-7; perhaps TRBD1 as D (5 bases). CDR3 length equals 13 residues. Germline CDR1 reads KGHSH; CDR2 reads LQKENI. The CDR3 DNA reads as TGTGCCAGCTCACCAAGGGGAACCCACGAGCTGTACTTC. This encodes CASSPRGTHELYF.

This clonotype was picked up a small number of times. J is TRBJ2-1 and V is TRBV4-3; D is undetermined. The V gene's germline CDR1 is LGHNA and CDR2 YSLEER. Trimming stripped 6 bases from V and 0 bases from J, with 12 bases between. This CDR3 contains 15 residues. This chain's CDR3 is CASSYRWGSYNEQFF. CDR3 DNA: TGCGCCAGCAGTTACCGGTGGGGCTCCTACAATGAGCAGTTCTTC.

V gene TRBV5-1 combines with J gene TRBJ2-7; 11 bases agree with TRBD1. CDR1 SGHRS and CDR2 YFSETQ come from the germline V gene. The ends lost 3 bases at V and 6 bases at J; junction bases unmatched: 5. This CDR3 spans 14 amino acids. CDR3 bases: TGCGCCAGCAGCTCCAGGACAGGGGGCAGCGAGCAGTACTTC. This translates into CASSSRTGGSEQYF.

In its sample, this clonotype was seen many times. The genes are TRBV5-1 and TRBJ1-2; no clear D gene. The germline V and J ends were trimmed by 0 bases and 0 bases, with 12 bases remaining between them. This CDR3 spans 16 amino acids. Germline-derived CDR1 and CDR2 are SGHRS and YFSETQ. CDR3 coding DNA: TGCGCCAGCAGCTTGGTAACGGCCTTAGCTAACTATGGCTACACCTTC. This sequence encodes CASSLVTALANYGYTF.

The chain links TRBV12-3 or TRBV12-4 to TRBJ2-2; possible D gene TRBD1, 6 bases. Trimming took 3 bases from V and 7 from J, leaving 18 bases between them. This CDR3 spans 16 amino acids. CDR3 sequence: CASSFRRGEQGGELFF. CDR3 in DNA: TGTGCCAGCAGTTTCCGTCGGGGTGAACAGGGCGGGGAGCTGTTTTTT.

This chain uses TRBV4-1 with TRBJ2-7; D call uncertain. Germline lookup yields CDR1 MGHRA and CDR2 YSYEKL. This CDR3 is 15 amino acids long. Deletions cut 3 bases from V and 2 bases from J, with 14 bases between. The CDR3 spells CASSQFGPGAYEQYF. CDR3 DNA: TGCGCCAGCAGCCAGTTTGGGCCAGGCGCCTACGAGCAGTACTTC.

Ten or more counts support this clonotype. The chain recombines TRBV4-2 with TRBJ2-7, with 9 bases identical to TRBD1. With 3 bases clipped from V and 4 bases from J, the junction kept 7 bases outside the gene matches. CDR1 and CDR2 from the germline V gene are LGHNA and YNFKEQ. The CDR3 has 15 residues. The CDR3 reads CASSQEQGALYEQYF. The CDR3 nucleotides read TGTGCCAGCAGCCAGGAACAGGGGGCGCTTTACGAGCAGTACTTC.

This clonotype was counted between two and nine times. The V call is TRBV3-1, the J call TRBJ1-1, with D possibly matching TRBD1 (5 bases). CDR3 length equals 15 residues. The V gene's germline CDR1 is LGHDT and CDR2 YNNKEL (reference sequence). Trimming cost V 1 base and J 10 bases, with 19 bases left between them. The CDR3 DNA reads TGTGCCAGCAGCCAAGGGGGCAGGACGCGGGGTCGAGCTTTCTTT. Translating it yields CASSQGGRTRGRAFF. Full variable domain (remainder filled in from reference TRBV3-1 and TRBJ1-1): DTAVSQTPKYLVTQMGNDKSIKCEQNLGHDTMYWYKQDSKKFLKIMFSYNNKELIINETVPNRFSPKSPDKAHLNLHINSLELGDSAVYFCASSQGGRTRGRAFFGQGTRLTVV.

This clonotype was detected ten times or more. This sequence joins TRBV6-1 and TRBJ2-1, with 8 bases aligning to TRBD2. The CDR3 consists of 15 residues. The germline V gene has CDR1 MNHNS and CDR2 SASEGT. V lost 2 bases and J lost 3; bases outside the gene matches: 3. The CDR3 coding sequence is TGTGCCAGCAGTGAAATTGGGACTAGCTACAATGAGCAGTTCTTC. This encodes CASSEIGTSYNEQFF.

This clonotype was counted ten times or more. The V gene is TRBV29-1, the J gene TRBJ1-2; 7 positions match TRBD1. The CDR3 spans 15 residues. Germline-derived CDR1 and CDR2 are SQVTM and ANQGSEA. Trimming removed 1 base from V and 1 base from J; junction bases left unmatched: 6. Here the CDR3 DNA reads TGCAGCGTTGAAGGCTTAGACAGGGTTAACTATGGCTACACCTTC. Protein sequence: CSVEGLDRVNYGYTF.

This clonotype was seen repeatedly, ten times or more. This chain links TRBV11-2 with TRBJ2-1; the D gene is possibly TRBD2 (6 bases). Germline V CDR1 and CDR2: SGHAT, FQNNGV. V was shortened by 0 bases and J by 7 bases, with 19 bases between the two germline ends. CDR3 size: 17 residues. CDR3 nucleotide sequence: TGTGCCAGCAGCTTAGATGCCGGGACGAGGAGGGTAAATGAGCAGTTCTTC. This sequence encodes CASSLDAGTRRVNEQFF.

This clonotype was seen a handful of times. This chain connects TRBV19 to TRBJ1-5; 8 positions agree with TRBD1. Trimming cost V 5 bases and J 3 bases; bases outside gene matches: 12. Germline CDR1 reads LNHDA; CDR2 reads SQIVND (reference sequence). There are 17 residues in the CDR3. DNA of the CDR3: TGTGCCAGTAGTCGGGGCCCAGGGGGCGTTGACAATCAGCCCCAGCATTTT. This sequence encodes CASSRGPGGVDNQPQHF.

This clonotype was seen ten or more times. The rearrangement links TRBV10-2 to TRBJ2-1, with 8 nucleotides matching TRBD2. Germline V gene data show CDR1 as WSHSY and CDR2 as SAAADI. There are 13 residues in the CDR3. V lost 6 bases to trimming and J lost 6 bases; unmatched junction nucleotides: 4. For the CDR3, the DNA is TGCGCCAGCAGCCCGACTAGCGTCAATGAGCAGTTCTTC. Amino acid sequence: CASSPTSVNEQFF.

This clonotype was detected many times. The chain combines TRBV6-1 with TRBJ2-7, with 8 bases aligning to TRBD1. The CDR3 loop spans 14 amino acids. The V gene end was trimmed by 5 bases and the J gene end by 2 bases; junction bases not matched to a gene: 5. Per the germline V gene, CDR1 is MNHNS and CDR2 is SASEGT. CDR3 coding DNA: TGTGCCAGCAGTACAGGGGGGATGACCTACGAGCAGTACTTC. Its protein product is CASSTGGMTYEQYF.

This clonotype was seen ten or more times. This rearrangement joins TRBV10-3 to TRBJ2-5, with D perhaps matching TRBD2 (5 bases). CDR3 size: 15 residues. Germline V lookup: CDR1 ENHRY, CDR2 SYGVKD. The ends were cut back, 4 bases at V and 1 base at J, with 13 bases in the middle. The CDR3 bases are TGTGCCATCAGTGCTACGGGGTTGACCCAAGAGACCCAGTACTTC. Encoded protein: CAISATGLTQETQYF.

This clonotype was detected many times. The CDR3 loop is CSAIRDSYEQYF. The CDR3 bases are TGCAGTGCTATACGGGACTCCTACGAGCAGTACTTC. The V and J genes are TRBV20-1 and TRBJ2-7, with a possible D match to TRBD2 (5 bases). CDR3 length: 12 amino acids. Germline V CDR1 and CDR2: DFQATT, SNEGSKA (reference sequence). V shed 4 bases and J shed 0 bases, with 7 bases lying between them.

The table lists this clonotype with a few counts. The rearrangement links TRBV25-1 to TRBJ1-1; D possibly corresponds to TRBD1 (5 bases). Looked up from germline, CDR1 is MGHDK and CDR2 is SYGVNS. V was cut by 5 bases and J by 0 bases, with 25 bases left in between. CDR3 length: 19 amino acids. The DNA for the CDR3 is TGTGCCAGCAGTCCCTCCCTCGGGCAGGGCCTAGGATTGAACACTGAAGCTTTCTTT. It specifies CASSPSLGQGLGLNTEAFF.

This clonotype was detected many times. The rearrangement joins TRBV18 to TRBJ1-3, with 8 bases fitting TRBD1. CDR3 length equals 13 residues. Germline CDR1 is KGHSH and CDR2 is LQKENI. Unmatched junction bases numbered 5, after V lost 11 bases and J lost 2 bases. The CDR3 protein is CAGQGAAGNTIYF. The CDR3 DNA is TGTGCCGGCCAGGGGGCCGCTGGAAACACCATATATTTT.

V and J are TRBV7-9 and TRBJ2-3; D perhaps matches TRBD2 (7 bases). Trimming shortened V by 4 bases and J by 5 bases, and 16 bases separated the two germline ends. Germline loops: CDR1 SEHNR, CDR2 FQNEAQ (reference sequence). The CDR3 spans 15 residues. In DNA form, the CDR3 reads TGTGCCAGCAGCTATAGGGGGGGGGCGATAGATACGCAGTATTTT. Encoded protein: CASSYRGGAIDTQYF.

The chain uses TRBV7-9 and TRBJ2-7; tentative D call: TRBD1 (6 bases). Germline assignment: CDR1 SEHNR and CDR2 FQNEAQ (reference sequence). The V gene lost 0 bases and the J gene lost 3 bases, with 12 bases spanning the gap. The CDR3 sequence is 15 residues long. The CDR3 coding sequence is TGTGCCAGCAGCTTAGCGAGCCGGGACATCTACGAGCAGTACTTC. It encodes CASSLASRDIYEQYF.